Sequencing of this T cell receptor beta chain was carried out in a study of blood T cell repertoires in COVID-19. Study context: Samples representing acute and convalescent COVID-19 were sourced from the United States, Italy and Spain. Nucleic acid was either cDNA or gDNA, and it came from T cells, B-cell-depleted T cells, or PBMCs.

Authors' data handling: How many nucleated cells were present was estimated from reference gene primer amplification. Assay: immunoSEQ multiplex PCR; the TCRdb copy retains only in-frame clones and omits some. The V and J calls and the clone size are those of that table, but D and trimming were determined from the DNA. The sample has under 150,000 clones; approximately 81% are singletons. The CDR3 spans 14 residues. Germline assignment: CDR1 MDHEN and CDR2 SYDVKM. Trimming removed 6 bases from V and 5 bases from J; junction bases left unmatched: 9. This clonotype was obtained from a woman aged 55-70 years with active or convalescent COVID-19. This chain links TRBV28 with TRBJ2-7; 8 bases align to TRBD1. Sequenced material: peripheral blood. This CDR3 reads CASRRQGNVNEQYF. The CDR3 DNA sequence: TGTGCCAGCAGACGACAGGGGAACGTCAACGAGCAGTACTTC.